Listed below are T cell receptor beta chains from one sample, sequenced in a study of cytomegalovirus exposure and HLA in healthy donors. Only in-frame clones appear in the TCRdb table, and some are missing; sequencing was by immunoSEQ multiplex PCR. This sample carries 150,000 to 200,000 clones, more than 75% of them seen once, and the ten largest clones take 1.5% to 2%. The sequenced sample consisted of PBMCs. These receptors all come from a woman aged 18-29 years in good health and CMV-seronegative. Each CDR3 is given without its conserved first and last residue.

v_gene: TRBV19; CDR3aa: ASRRAGTGTKGYT
v_gene: TRBV5-1; CDR3aa: ASSSQGVGNEKLF
v_gene: TRBV28; CDR3aa: ASSLSSGGAYEQF
v_gene: TRBV6-1; CDR3aa: ASRGQPSTEAF
v_gene: TRBV20-1; CDR3aa: SASRYEQY
v_gene: TRBV2; CDR3aa: ASSLPQGATSKGYT
v_gene: TRBV7-3; CDR3aa: ASSPDSISYEQY
v_gene: TRBV2; CDR3aa: ASSDGRATDTQY
v_gene: TRBV7-9; CDR3aa: ASSVRLGKDIQY
v_gene: TRBV29-1; CDR3aa: SVYLIQGVSYGYT
v_gene: TRBV19; CDR3aa: ASSSGGRAF
v_gene: TRBV19; CDR3aa: ASRDRGLDQPQH
v_gene: TRBV2; CDR3aa: ASSGSPRQGRETQY
v_gene: TRBV19; CDR3aa: ASSTTPGTGELF
v_gene: TRBV15; CDR3aa: ATSVVGQNYEQY
v_gene: TRBV5-4; CDR3aa: ASSSGLADLGTQY